This note documents a single T cell receptor beta chain sequence. The junction differs from germline at one of its ends, possibly a read error. CDR1 and CDR2 from the germline V gene are SQVTM and ANQGSEA. The length of the CDR3 is 12 residues. The data are from a study of blood T cell repertoires in COVID-19. At the level of the study: Sites in the United States, Italy and Spain provided acute and convalescent COVID-19 samples. T cells, B-cell-depleted T cells, or PBMCs provided the cDNA or gDNA that served as material.

In the authors' workflow: Estimated nucleated cell counts came from reference gene primer amplification. TCRdb's table, derived via immunoSEQ multiplex PCR, lists solely in-frame clones and lacks some. The D gene and trimming were derived from the DNA, and the V and J assignments and clone size from that table. Here the sample spans about 87,000 clones, about 71% being singletons. V and J are TRBV29-1 and TRBJ1-2; unclear D gene. Sequencing was done on a sample of peripheral blood. The sequence was obtained from a woman aged 50 to 60 with acute or convalescent COVID-19. This CDR3 reads CSVEVYDYSYTF. The CDR3 DNA reads as TGCAGCGTTGAAGTTTACGACTATAGCTACACCTTC.